The subject of this entry is one TCR beta chain. Trimming took 7 bases from V and 1 from J, leaving 13 bases between them. This CDR3 spans 15 amino acids. CDR1 and CDR2 from the germline V gene are MNHEY and SVGAGI. Original methodology: Counts of nucleated cells, estimated from reference gene primer amplification, were obtained. The table came from immunoSEQ multiplex PCR; TCRdb's copy has only in-frame clones and leaves some out. That table gives V, J and clone size, and the DNA gave D and trimming. In the table there are a few hundred thousand clones, more than 90% of which are singletons. This sample is drawn from a study of blood T cell repertoires in COVID-19. The wider study: PBMCs, B-cell-depleted T cells, or T cells were the source of the cDNA or gDNA that made up the material.

The chain recombines TRBV6-5 with TRBJ2-2; the D is unclear. The TCR sequence derives from a woman aged 30 to 39 who had recovered from COVID-19. The sample taken for sequencing was PBMCs or T cells enriched from blood (not recorded which). The CDR3 coding sequence is TGTGCCAGCAATCTAGTAGTTCAGAACACCGGGGAGCTGTTTTTT. This encodes CASNLVVQNTGELFF.